This paragraph reports one TCR beta chain. No antigen is known for it. Assay: immunoSEQ multiplex PCR; the TCRdb copy retains only in-frame clones and omits some. The sample has 85,000 to 110,000 clones; 91% are singletons. This entry comes from a study of T cell responses to AZD1222 COVID-19 vaccine. Findings of the study overall: Every sample of the repertoires postdated the peak T cell response. Spike-specific TCR breadth rose after two AZD1222 doses, and depth rose as well. A mostly white British donor set with more females was recruited, and clonal diversity was possibly underestimated.

This CDR3 contains 15 residues. Germline CDR1 LNHDA, CDR2 SQIVND (reference sequence). V lost 6 bases, J lost 3 bases, and 15 bases lay in between. The chain carries TRBV19 and TRBJ1-3; perhaps TRBD1 as D (6 bases). The sequenced sample was peripheral blood, obtained on day 0 of AZD1222 vaccination. The clonotype originates from an adult in good health. The CDR3 nucleotides read TGTGCCAGTAGCTTCGCAGGACAGAATGGAAACACCATATATTTT. It encodes CASSFAGQNGNTIYF.